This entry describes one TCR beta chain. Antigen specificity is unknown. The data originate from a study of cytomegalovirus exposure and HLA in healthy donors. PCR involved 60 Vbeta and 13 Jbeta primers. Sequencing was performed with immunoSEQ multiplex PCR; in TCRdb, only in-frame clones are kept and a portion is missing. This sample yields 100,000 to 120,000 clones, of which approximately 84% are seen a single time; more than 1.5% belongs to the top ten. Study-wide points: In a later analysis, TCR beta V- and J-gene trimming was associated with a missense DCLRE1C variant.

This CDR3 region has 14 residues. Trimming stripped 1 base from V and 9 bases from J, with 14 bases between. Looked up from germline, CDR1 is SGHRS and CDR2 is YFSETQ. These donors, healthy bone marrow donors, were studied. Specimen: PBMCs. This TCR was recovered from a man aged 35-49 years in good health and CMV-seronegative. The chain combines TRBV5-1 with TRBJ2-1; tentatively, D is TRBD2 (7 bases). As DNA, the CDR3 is TGCGCCAGCAGCTTGTGGAGGGGGGAGGGTGAGCAGTTCTTC. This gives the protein CASSLWRGEGEQFF.